A single sample gave rise to the 25 T cell receptor beta chains below, sequenced in a study of T cell responses to AZD1222 COVID-19 vaccine. The assay was immunoSEQ multiplex PCR, and TCRdb's table has in-frame clones only and misses some. This sample has roughly 70,000 clones, with 79% found just once. The sample consisted of peripheral blood, taken on day 0 of MenACWY control vaccination. The receptor source for this set is an adult in good health.

This rearrangement joins TRBV5-4 to TRBJ1-6; D call uncertain. CDR1 and CDR2 (germline): SGHNT, YYREEE (reference sequence). V was shortened by 1 base and J by 5 bases, with 10 bases between the two germline ends. The CDR3 is 15 residues long. In DNA, the CDR3 is TGTGCCAGCAGCTTGCAAGGTCGGAATAATTCACCCCTCCACTTT. This codes for CASSLQGRNNSPLHF.

The chain combines TRBV6-5 with TRBJ2-5; D might be TRBD1 or TRBD2, each matching 5 bases. CDR1 is MNHEY, CDR2 SVGAGI, per germline. Trimming stripped 2 bases from V and 1 base from J, with 11 bases between. The CDR3 is made up of 15 amino acids. CDR3 nucleotides: TGTGCCAGCAGTTACCCAACAGGACTCCAAGAGACCCAGTACTTC. This gives the protein CASSYPTGLQETQYF.

The CDR3 nucleotides are TGTGCCAGCAGCCCATCGGGGGGGTTGATAACTGAAGCTTTCTTT. Translating gives CASSPSGGLITEAFF. The gene calls are TRBV3-1 (or the pseudogene TRBV3-2) and TRBJ1-1, with a possible D match to TRBD1 (5 bases). Germline V gene data show CDR1 as LGHDT and CDR2 as YNNKEL (reference sequence). Trimming shortened V by 4 bases and J by 5 bases, and 17 bases separated the two germline ends. This CDR3 is built from 15 residues.

The table lists this clone with a count of one. CDR3 in DNA: TGTGCCAGCAGTTACCTCTCCGGGGCTGAAGCTTTCTTT. This translates into CASSYLSGAEAFF. The chain couples TRBV6-2 or TRBV6-3 to TRBJ1-1; D unresolved. The length of the CDR3 is 13 residues. Germline V gives CDR1 MNHEY, CDR2 SVGEGT. V was shortened by 2 bases and J by 6 bases, with 10 bases between the two germline ends.

V gene TRBV30 combines with J gene TRBJ1-3; D not certain. Germline CDR1 GTSNPN, CDR2 SVGIG (reference sequence). This CDR3 has 15 amino acids. Trimming left V 4 bases short and J 4 bases short, with 17 bases between. CDR3 region: CAWNPHSPAGNTIYF. The CDR3 DNA is TGTGCCTGGAATCCTCACTCACCTGCGGGAAACACCATATATTTT.

The chain carries TRBV28 and TRBJ2-7, with D hard to call. V was cut by 6 bases and J by 4 bases, with 7 bases left in between. The CDR3 has 11 amino acids. CDR1 and CDR2 from the germline V gene are MDHEN and SYDVKM. The CDR3 protein is CASRSPYEQYF. The DNA of the CDR3 is TGTGCCAGCAGATCTCCTTACGAGCAGTACTTC.

CDR3 sequence reads: CASSFQNQPQHF. In DNA form, the CDR3 reads TGTGCCAGTAGTTTCCAAAATCAGCCCCAGCATTTT. The chain links TRBV19 to TRBJ1-5; unclear D gene. Germline loops: CDR1 LNHDA, CDR2 SQIVND (reference sequence). Trimming pared 5 bases from V and 4 bases from J, leaving 6 bases between. The CDR3 has 12 amino acids. Full variable domain (rest looked up from reference TRBV19 and TRBJ1-5): DGGITQSPKYLFRKEGQNVTLSCEQNLNHDAMYWYRQDPGQGLRLIYYSQIVNDFQKGDIAEGYSVSREKKESFPLTVTSAQKNPTAFYLCASSFQNQPQHFGDGTRLSIL.

The rearrangement links TRBV29-1 to TRBJ1-1, with a tentative D call TRBD1 (6 bases). V was clipped by 5 bases and J by 1 base, with 14 bases between them. This CDR3 contains 14 residues. Germline-derived CDR1 and CDR2 are SQVTM and ANQGSEA. The CDR3 bases are TGCAGCGTTACCCCGGGACACTCGAACACTGAAGCTTTCTTT. Translated: CSVTPGHSNTEAFF.

This clone was seen a few times. The chain has TRBV19 and TRBJ1-6; D is unresolved. CDR3 size: 13 residues. V gave up 6 bases and J gave up 10 bases, with 13 bases separating them. Germline values: CDR1 LNHDA, CDR2 SQIVND (reference sequence). CDR3 bases: TGTGCCAGTAGGAGCGGGGTATCCTCACCCCTCCACTTT. Its translation is CASRSGVSSPLHF. Full variable domain (rest looked up from reference TRBV19 and TRBJ1-6): DGGITQSPKYLFRKEGQNVTLSCEQNLNHDAMYWYRQDPGQGLRLIYYSQIVNDFQKGDIAEGYSVSREKKESFPLTVTSAQKNPTAFYLCASRSGVSSPLHFGNGTRLTVT.

The chain carries TRBV16 and TRBJ1-4; D is uncertain. Germline V lookup: CDR1 KGHSY, CDR2 FQNENV. CDR3 length: 13 amino acids. V shed 4 bases and J shed 8 bases, with 11 bases lying between them. The CDR3 DNA reads TGTGCCAGCAGCCGATGGGAGCAGGAAAAACTGTTTTTT. This codes for CASSRWEQEKLFF.

The chain uses TRBV5-1 and TRBJ2-7; D gene ambiguous. Per germline, CDR1 SGHRS and CDR2 YFSETQ. Deletions cut 0 bases from V and 0 bases from J, with 10 bases between. The CDR3 runs to 15 residues. The CDR3 protein is CASSLGFVDSYEQYF. The CDR3 bases are TGCGCCAGCAGCTTGGGGTTCGTGGACTCCTACGAGCAGTACTTC.

The genes are TRBV6-5 and TRBJ2-3; TRBD2 is a possible D gene (5 bases). With 6 bases removed from V and 2 bases from J, the gap between germline ends came to 12 bases. The CDR3 has 14 amino acids. Germline V gene data show CDR1 as MNHEY and CDR2 as SVGAGI. CDR3 protein: CASRPTRSTDTQYF. The CDR3 DNA sequence: TGTGCCAGCAGGCCCACTAGGTCCACAGATACGCAGTATTTT.

The chain employs TRBV28 and TRBJ1-3; weak D call: TRBD1 (5 bases). Germline V gives CDR1 MDHEN, CDR2 SYDVKM. V lost 2 bases, J lost 4 bases, and 9 bases lay in between. The CDR3 totals 14 residues. DNA for the CDR3: TGTGCCAGCAGTTTACCCCAGGGAGGAAACACCATATATTTT. Amino acids: CASSLPQGGNTIYF. Full variable domain (missing parts from reference TRBV28 and TRBJ1-3): DVKVTQSSRYLVKRTGEKVFLECVQDMDHENMFWYRQDPGLGLRLIYFSYDVKMKEKGDIPEGYSVSREKKERFSLILESASTNQTSMYLCASSLPQGGNTIYFGEGSWLTVV.

A few counts support this clone. The chain uses TRBV5-1 and TRBJ2-7; a possible D gene is TRBD1 (6 bases). Trimming stripped 7 bases from V and 5 bases from J, with 19 bases between. The CDR3 totals 14 residues. CDR1 is SGHRS and CDR2 is YFSETQ in the germline V gene. CDR3: CASPRPGQGHEQYF. CDR3 sequence (DNA): TGCGCCAGCCCTCGCCCGGGCCAGGGGCACGAGCAGTACTTC.

This clone was counted a few times. V usage is TRBV5-1 and J usage is TRBJ2-1; 9 bases agree with TRBD1. J was trimmed by 8 bases and V by 5 bases; bases with no gene match: 14. CDR1 and CDR2 (germline): SGHRS, YFSETQ. The CDR3 is 16 residues long. The DNA for the CDR3 is TGCGCCAGCAGACTGACCGGGACAGGGTATCAGGATGAGCAGTTCTTC. Its protein is CASRLTGTGYQDEQFF.

This clone was observed a handful of times. The chain employs TRBV5-1 and TRBJ1-1; 7 bases match TRBD1. The CDR3 runs to 17 residues. The V and J ends lost 4 bases and 0 bases, in that order; junction bases with no gene match: 12. Germline V gene data show CDR1 as SGHRS and CDR2 as YFSETQ. CDR3: CASSGTGQPSMNTEAFF. In nucleotides, the CDR3 is TGCGCCAGCAGCGGGACGGGACAGCCGTCAATGAACACTGAAGCTTTCTTT.

The V gene is TRBV11-2, the J gene TRBJ2-7, with D tentatively TRBD2 (6 bases). V was pared by 1 base and J by 4 bases, with 11 bases between. The CDR3 contains 14 residues. The germline V gene has CDR1 SGHAT and CDR2 FQNNGV. In DNA form, the CDR3 reads TGTGCCAGCAGCTTAGGGGCAGGGAGGTACGAGCAGTACTTC. This sequence encodes CASSLGAGRYEQYF.

This clone was seen a few times. The chain recombines TRBV5-4 with TRBJ2-3; 9 nucleotides agree with TRBD2. Germline-derived CDR1 and CDR2 are SGHNT and YYREEE (reference sequence). J gave up 6 bases and V 0 bases, and 11 bases lay outside the gene matches. The CDR3 runs to 17 residues. CDR3 region: CASSLGGGSGSVDTQYF. DNA for the CDR3: TGTGCCAGCAGCTTGGGGGGGGGTAGCGGGAGCGTGGATACGCAGTATTTT.

The chain links TRBV5-1 to TRBJ2-6; D is perhaps TRBD1 or TRBD2 (5 bases each). The CDR3 has 15 amino acids. The germline gives CDR1 SGHRS, CDR2 YFSETQ. V gave up 2 bases and J gave up 2 bases, with 8 bases separating them. This chain's CDR3 is CASSFRDPGANVLTF. CDR3 nucleotides: TGCGCCAGCAGCTTCCGGGACCCTGGGGCCAACGTCCTGACTTTC.

This clone showed up just once. This chain links TRBV2 with TRBJ1-1; D is unclear. Germline CDR1 and CDR2: SNHLY and FYNNEI. V lost 2 bases, J lost 5 bases, and 9 bases lay in between. This CDR3 has 13 amino acids. The CDR3 nucleotides read TGTGCCAGCAGTGAACGGATCGGAACTGAAGCTTTCTTT. This gives the protein CASSERIGTEAFF.

The CDR3 sequence: CAWTGPTTEAFF. In DNA, the CDR3 is TGTGCCTGGACAGGTCCAACCACTGAAGCTTTCTTT. The chain uses TRBV30 and TRBJ1-1; the D is unclear. Trimming took 4 bases from V and 4 from J, leaving 10 bases between them. The germline CDR1 and CDR2 sequences are GTSNPN and SVGIG (reference sequence). The CDR3 has 12 amino acids.

This clone is medium-sized within its sample. V is TRBV7-9 and J is TRBJ1-6; D call uncertain. Germline V gives CDR1 SEHNR, CDR2 FQNEAQ (reference sequence). The V gene lost 4 bases and the J gene lost 0 bases, with 10 bases spanning the gap. The CDR3 contains 16 residues. In nucleotides, the CDR3 is TGTGCCAGCAGCTCCTCTGAAAGCTCCTATAATTCACCCCTCCACTTT. Protein product: CASSSSESSYNSPLHF. The entire variable domain, with the rest obtained from reference TRBV7-9 and TRBJ1-6, is as follows: DTGVSQNPRHKITKRGQNVTFRCDPISEHNRLYWYRQTLGQGPEFLTYFQNEAQLEKSRLLSDRFSAERPKGSFSTLEIQRTEQGDSAMYLCASSSSESSYNSPLHFGNGTRLTVT.

This clone was found once. The chain recombines TRBV30 with TRBJ2-5; D is undetermined. Germline V CDR1 and CDR2: GTSNPN, SVGIG (reference sequence). V was shortened by 4 bases and J by 5 bases, with 8 bases between the two germline ends. The CDR3 totals 11 residues. The chain's CDR3 is CAWTSRETQYF. The DNA of the CDR3 is TGTGCCTGGACCTCCAGGGAGACCCAGTACTTC.

This clone was counted a single time. The chain employs TRBV3-1 (or the pseudogene TRBV3-2) and TRBJ2-4; D could derive from TRBD1 or TRBD2 (5 bases each). Germline-derived CDR1 and CDR2 are LGHDT and YNNKEL (reference sequence). Trimming took off 5 bases at V and 0 bases at J, with 17 bases between the two ends. The CDR3 is made up of 17 amino acids. CDR3 DNA sequence: TGTGCCAGCAGCGCCAGAGGGGCCATTCTAGCCAAAAACATTCAGTACTTC. Residues: CASSARGAILAKNIQYF.

The rearrangement uses TRBV30 and TRBJ1-2; D not resolved. The CDR3 spans 15 residues. The V and J ends lost 0 bases and 2 bases respectively, with 13 bases between them. Germline values: CDR1 GTSNPN, CDR2 SVGIG (reference sequence). Here the CDR3 reads CAWSVRGLLNYGYTF. The CDR3 nucleotides are TGTGCCTGGAGTGTACGAGGGTTACTAAACTATGGCTACACCTTC.